This is a list of T cell receptor beta chains from one sample in a study of T cells in Graves' hyperthyroidism and ophthalmopathy. In TCRdb, the multiplex PCR reads were re-called with MiXCR into one record per CDR3 protein. The table records approximately 740,000 distinct CDR3 sequences, about 15% of them present only once. Sequenced sample: blood. The source is a woman younger than 30 with Graves' hyperthyroidism. CDR3s include the opening cysteine and the closing phenylalanine or tryptophan. Each record gives: clone size, J gene, V gene, D gene, CDR3 DNA, CDR3 protein. The D gene is left open where the match is weak. Size tells how often a clone was seen (once, few, many) or the class of an expanded clone, and some rows leave it out.

clone_size: many
j_call: TRBJ2-2
v_call: TRBV2
d_call: -
cdr3_nt: TGTGCCAGCAGATCGCACCAGGGAACGACCGGGGAGCTGTTTTTT
cdr3_aa: CASRSHQGTTGELFF

clone_size: -
j_call: TRBJ2-6
v_call: TRBV4-1
d_call: -
cdr3_nt: TGCGCCAGCAGCCAAAGGACAGCAAAGAACTCTGGGGCCAACGTCCTGACTTTC
cdr3_aa: CASSQRTAKNSGANVLTF

clone_size: many
j_call: TRBJ2-1
v_call: TRBV18
d_call: TRBD1
cdr3_nt: TGTGCCAGCTCCGGCCCAGGGCAGGGGGTTCTGGACAATGAGCAGTTCTTC
cdr3_aa: CASSGPGQGVLDNEQFF

clone_size: -
j_call: TRBJ2-2
v_call: TRBV30
d_call: TRBD2
cdr3_nt: TGTGCCTGGAGAAGGTCACTTAGCGGGAGAACGAACACCGGGGAGCTGTTTTTT
cdr3_aa: CAWRRSLSGRTNTGELFF

clone_size: -
j_call: TRBJ1-5
v_call: TRBV7-9
d_call: -
cdr3_nt: TGTGCCAGCAGCTTTCAAAATAGCAATCAGCCCCAGCATTTT
cdr3_aa: CASSFQNSNQPQHF

clone_size: many
j_call: TRBJ2-1
v_call: TRBV13
d_call: TRBD2
cdr3_nt: TGTGCCAGCAGCTCAAGACTAGCGGGAGCGAATGAGCAGTTCTTC
cdr3_aa: CASSSRLAGANEQFF

clone_size: few
j_call: TRBJ1-4
v_call: TRBV18
d_call: TRBD1
cdr3_nt: TGTGCCAGCTCAACCGGGACAGGGACTCTCGTACGGGAAAAACTGTTTTTT
cdr3_aa: CASSTGTGTLVREKLFF

clone_size: -
j_call: TRBJ1-5
v_call: TRBV6-2/TRBV6-3
d_call: -
cdr3_nt: TGTGCCAGCAGTTACGTCCAGGGAGTCGATCAGCCCCAGCATTTT
cdr3_aa: CASSYVQGVDQPQHF

clone_size: -
j_call: TRBJ2-7
v_call: TRBV11-2
d_call: TRBD1
cdr3_nt: TGTGCCAGCAGCGCTCCATTGACAGGGCCCTACGAGCAGTACTTC
cdr3_aa: CASSAPLTGPYEQYF

clone_size: -
j_call: TRBJ2-4
v_call: TRBV19
d_call: -
cdr3_nt: TGTGCCAGTAAACCGTTAAGATCGACTGAAAACATTCAGTACTTC
cdr3_aa: CASKPLRSTENIQYF

clone_size: many
j_call: TRBJ2-3
v_call: TRBV30
d_call: -
cdr3_nt: TGTGCCTGGAGTGTAACGAGTCTCACAGATACGCAGTATTTT
cdr3_aa: CAWSVTSLTDTQYF

clone_size: many
j_call: TRBJ1-5
v_call: TRBV2
d_call: -
cdr3_nt: TGTGCCAGTAGTCGGGTGGGGGGCAATCAGCCCCAGCATTTT
cdr3_aa: CASSRVGGNQPQHF

clone_size: -
j_call: TRBJ2-7
v_call: TRBV19
d_call: -
cdr3_nt: TGTGCCAGTAGCATTGTTGTGGAAAGCTCCTACGAGCAGTACTTC
cdr3_aa: CASSIVVESSYEQYF

clone_size: few
j_call: TRBJ1-5
v_call: TRBV28
d_call: TRBD1
cdr3_nt: TGTGCCAGCAGTTTCGCAGGGGGTCATAATCAGCCCCAGCATTTT
cdr3_aa: CASSFAGGHNQPQHF

clone_size: -
j_call: TRBJ1-6
v_call: TRBV5-1
d_call: -
cdr3_nt: TGCGCCAGCAGCTGGGGGCCAGGGACGAATTCACCCCTCCACTTT
cdr3_aa: CASSWGPGTNSPLHF

clone_size: -
j_call: TRBJ2-7
v_call: TRBV4-2
d_call: -
cdr3_nt: TGTGCCAGCAGCCAAGGGGCGGATTATTATGACCGCTACGAGCAGTACTTC
cdr3_aa: CASSQGADYYDRYEQYF

clone_size: many
j_call: TRBJ2-7
v_call: TRBV20-1
d_call: TRBD1
cdr3_nt: TGCAGTGCGGAGCGTAGGGGGCAGCAGTACTTC
cdr3_aa: CSAERRGQQYF

clone_size: -
j_call: TRBJ2-1
v_call: TRBV7-2
d_call: TRBD2
cdr3_nt: TGTGCCAGCAGCTTAGCCCTAGGGACTAGCGGAAGCCCCTACAATGAGCAGTTCTTC
cdr3_aa: CASSLALGTSGSPYNEQFF

clone_size: many
j_call: TRBJ1-3
v_call: TRBV6-1
d_call: -
cdr3_nt: TGTGCCACCTCACAGGGCGGAAACACCATATATTTT
cdr3_aa: CATSQGGNTIYF

clone_size: many
j_call: TRBJ2-7
v_call: TRBV18
d_call: -
cdr3_nt: TGTGCCAGCTCACCACCGGGAGACTACGAGCAGTACTTC
cdr3_aa: CASSPPGDYEQYF

clone_size: many
j_call: TRBJ2-7
v_call: TRBV20-1
d_call: TRBD1
cdr3_nt: TGCAGTGCTAGGGTACCGGGACAGGGACCTCACGAGCAGTACTTC
cdr3_aa: CSARVPGQGPHEQYF

clone_size: few
j_call: TRBJ2-5
v_call: TRBV15
d_call: -
cdr3_nt: TGTGCCACCAGCCGTACAGGGAACCAAGAGACCCAGTACTTC
cdr3_aa: CATSRTGNQETQYF

clone_size: many
j_call: TRBJ2-1
v_call: TRBV7-7
d_call: -
cdr3_nt: TGTGCCAGCAGCTTAGGAGTCGGGTCTAGTTTTGGGAAGGAGCAGTTCTTC
cdr3_aa: CASSLGVGSSFGKEQFF

clone_size: -
j_call: TRBJ2-5
v_call: TRBV2
d_call: -
cdr3_nt: TGTGCCAGCAGGGGTCTCTCCGGGACCTGGGAGACCCAGTACTTC
cdr3_aa: CASRGLSGTWETQYF

clone_size: many
j_call: TRBJ2-1
v_call: TRBV3-1
d_call: TRBD2
cdr3_nt: TGTGCCAGCAGCCACCCACCGCTAGCGGGAGCCATCAATGAGCAGTTCTTC
cdr3_aa: CASSHPPLAGAINEQFF

clone_size: many
j_call: TRBJ2-1
v_call: TRBV7-3
d_call: -
cdr3_nt: TGTGCCAGCAGCTTAGGGGGGAGTAGGTCTGAGCAGTTCTTC
cdr3_aa: CASSLGGSRSEQFF

clone_size: many
j_call: TRBJ1-2
v_call: TRBV30
d_call: TRBD1
cdr3_nt: TGTGCCTGGAGTGTACAACTCAGCCCATCGACAGGGAAGGGTGGCTACACCTTC
cdr3_aa: CAWSVQLSPSTGKGGYTF

clone_size: -
j_call: TRBJ1-2
v_call: TRBV6-1
d_call: -
cdr3_nt: TGTGCCAGCAGTGAAAATGATTTTCCCTTCTATGGCTACACCTTC
cdr3_aa: CASSENDFPFYGYTF

clone_size: few
j_call: TRBJ2-1
v_call: TRBV27
d_call: -
cdr3_nt: TGTGCCAGCAGTCCACCGGGGACACCAGTCCGTACCTACAATGAGCAGTTCTTC
cdr3_aa: CASSPPGTPVRTYNEQFF

clone_size: few
j_call: TRBJ2-1
v_call: TRBV29-1
d_call: -
cdr3_nt: TGCAGCGTTGAAGAAGAAACTACAGGAGGGGAGCAGTTCTTC
cdr3_aa: CSVEEETTGGEQFF

clone_size: many
j_call: TRBJ2-7
v_call: TRBV27
d_call: TRBD1
cdr3_nt: TGTGCCAGCAGTATCCTCCTGGGACAGGGATACTACGAGCAGTACTTC
cdr3_aa: CASSILLGQGYYEQYF

clone_size: many
j_call: TRBJ2-2
v_call: TRBV20-1
d_call: -
cdr3_nt: TGCAGTGCTAGAGATGTGACTGGTCTTTGGATCACCGGGGAGCTGTTTTTT
cdr3_aa: CSARDVTGLWITGELFF

clone_size: few
j_call: TRBJ2-1
v_call: TRBV20-1
d_call: -
cdr3_nt: TGCAGTGCTAGGGCCGTGACGGACAATGAGCAGTTCTTC
cdr3_aa: CSARAVTDNEQFF

clone_size: -
j_call: TRBJ2-5
v_call: TRBV5-1
d_call: TRBD2
cdr3_nt: TGCGCCAGCAAAAGACGGGAGGGCCCCGGGGAGACCCAGTACTTC
cdr3_aa: CASKRREGPGETQYF

clone_size: -
j_call: TRBJ1-1
v_call: TRBV19
d_call: -
cdr3_nt: TGTGCCAGTGGGGCGTGGAGCGCGAACACTGAAGCTTTCTTT
cdr3_aa: CASGAWSANTEAFF

clone_size: many
j_call: TRBJ2-1
v_call: TRBV28
d_call: -
cdr3_nt: TGTGCCAGCCGTGCCAGGGGTACCTCCTACAATGAGCAGTTCTTC
cdr3_aa: CASRARGTSYNEQFF

clone_size: many
j_call: TRBJ2-7
v_call: TRBV14
d_call: -
cdr3_nt: TGTGCCAGCAGCCATGGGGTTGAGCAGTACTTC
cdr3_aa: CASSHGVEQYF

clone_size: many
j_call: TRBJ2-3
v_call: TRBV27
d_call: TRBD1
cdr3_nt: TGTGCCAGCACTCCCTCGGCGGGGGACAGGGGGGTGGAGGAGCAGTATTTT
cdr3_aa: CASTPSAGDRGVEEQYF

clone_size: many
j_call: TRBJ2-3
v_call: TRBV2
d_call: -
cdr3_nt: TGTGCCAGCAGTGAACCCGATACGCAGTATTTT
cdr3_aa: CASSEPDTQYF

clone_size: many
j_call: TRBJ2-1
v_call: TRBV11-2
d_call: TRBD2
cdr3_nt: TGTGCCAGCACCCTCCTTCGCGGGAGGGAGAATGAGCAGTTCTTC
cdr3_aa: CASTLLRGRENEQFF

clone_size: many
j_call: TRBJ2-1
v_call: TRBV6-1
d_call: -
cdr3_nt: TGTGCCAGCAGTTTGGTGCGGGGTCAGCAGTTCTTC
cdr3_aa: CASSLVRGQQFF

clone_size: -
j_call: TRBJ1-5
v_call: TRBV7-8
d_call: -
cdr3_nt: TGTGCCAGCAGCTTAAGCGGACCGAATAGCAATCAGCCCCAGCATTTT
cdr3_aa: CASSLSGPNSNQPQHF

clone_size: many
j_call: TRBJ2-3
v_call: TRBV6-2/TRBV6-3
d_call: -
cdr3_nt: TGTGCCAGCAGTTACTCGCGGGACCCTTCCACAGATACGCAGTATTTT
cdr3_aa: CASSYSRDPSTDTQYF

clone_size: many
j_call: TRBJ1-5
v_call: TRBV5-8
d_call: -
cdr3_nt: TGTGCCAGCAGGACGTTAGGACAGCCCCAGCATTTT
cdr3_aa: CASRTLGQPQHF

clone_size: many
j_call: TRBJ1-2
v_call: TRBV28
d_call: TRBD1
cdr3_nt: TGTGCCAGCGGCCGCCCGACAGGGGACTATGGCTACACCTTC
cdr3_aa: CASGRPTGDYGYTF

clone_size: many
j_call: TRBJ2-7
v_call: TRBV7-2
d_call: -
cdr3_nt: TGTGCCAGCGATAGGGGCTCGGACCTCACCTACGAGCAGTACTTC
cdr3_aa: CASDRGSDLTYEQYF

clone_size: many
j_call: TRBJ2-2
v_call: TRBV10-3
d_call: -
cdr3_nt: TGTGCCATCAGATTGACAGGCCAGGGGGGTGATAACACCGGGGAGCTGTTTTTT
cdr3_aa: CAIRLTGQGGDNTGELFF

clone_size: many
j_call: TRBJ1-1
v_call: TRBV6-1
d_call: -
cdr3_nt: TGTGCCAGCAGCCCAACTCTAGACAGTAGCCCTGAAGCTTTCTTT
cdr3_aa: CASSPTLDSSPEAFF

clone_size: many
j_call: TRBJ1-5
v_call: TRBV6-2/TRBV6-3
d_call: TRBD1
cdr3_nt: TGTGCCAGGGTGGACAGGGACCAGCCCCAGCATTTT
cdr3_aa: CARVDRDQPQHF

clone_size: few
j_call: TRBJ1-4
v_call: TRBV6-1
d_call: TRBD1
cdr3_nt: TGTGCCAGCAACGACAGGGGTGAAGATGAAAAACTGTTTTTT
cdr3_aa: CASNDRGEDEKLFF

clone_size: few
j_call: TRBJ1-2
v_call: TRBV19
d_call: -
cdr3_nt: TGTGCCAGTAGGGGGTACGGGACAACGACCTACTCTAACTATGGCTACACCTTC
cdr3_aa: CASRGYGTTTYSNYGYTF

clone_size: many
j_call: TRBJ1-1
v_call: TRBV4-1
d_call: -
cdr3_nt: TGCGCCAGCAGCACCTCGGGACTAATGAACACTGAAGCTTTCTTT
cdr3_aa: CASSTSGLMNTEAFF

clone_size: few
j_call: TRBJ1-2
v_call: TRBV19
d_call: TRBD1
cdr3_nt: TGTGCCAGTAGTATTCGAGGACAGGCCTACTATGGCTACACCTTC
cdr3_aa: CASSIRGQAYYGYTF

clone_size: many
j_call: TRBJ2-7
v_call: TRBV6-1
d_call: TRBD1
cdr3_nt: TGTGCCAGCAGTCCTACCGGGACAGCTAGCGAGCAGTACTTC
cdr3_aa: CASSPTGTASEQYF

clone_size: many
j_call: TRBJ1-5
v_call: TRBV6-1
d_call: -
cdr3_nt: TGTGCCAGCAGCAACCTCCCGTGGGGCAGTTACAATCAGCCCCAGCATTTT
cdr3_aa: CASSNLPWGSYNQPQHF

clone_size: many
j_call: TRBJ1-1
v_call: TRBV7-3
d_call: -
cdr3_nt: TGTGCCAGCAGCTTAAATGGGTACACTGAAGCTTTCTTT
cdr3_aa: CASSLNGYTEAFF

clone_size: many
j_call: TRBJ1-1
v_call: TRBV11-2
d_call: TRBD1
cdr3_nt: TGTGCCAGCAGCACGGGATTCGGGACAGTTAACACTGAAGCTTTCTTT
cdr3_aa: CASSTGFGTVNTEAFF